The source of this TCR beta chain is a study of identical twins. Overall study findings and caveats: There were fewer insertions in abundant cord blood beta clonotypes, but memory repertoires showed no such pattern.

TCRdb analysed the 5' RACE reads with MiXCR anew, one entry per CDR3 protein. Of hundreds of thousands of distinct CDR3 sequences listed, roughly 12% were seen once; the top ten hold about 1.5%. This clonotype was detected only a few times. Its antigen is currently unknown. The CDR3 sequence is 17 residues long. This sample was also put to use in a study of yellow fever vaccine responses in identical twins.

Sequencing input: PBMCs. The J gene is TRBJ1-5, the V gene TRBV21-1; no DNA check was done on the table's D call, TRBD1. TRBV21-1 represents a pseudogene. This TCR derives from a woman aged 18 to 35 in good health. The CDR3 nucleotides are TGTGCCAGCAGCATCCGGACAGGTGAGAAGGATAATCAGCCCCAGCATTTT. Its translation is CASSIRTGEKDNQPQHF.